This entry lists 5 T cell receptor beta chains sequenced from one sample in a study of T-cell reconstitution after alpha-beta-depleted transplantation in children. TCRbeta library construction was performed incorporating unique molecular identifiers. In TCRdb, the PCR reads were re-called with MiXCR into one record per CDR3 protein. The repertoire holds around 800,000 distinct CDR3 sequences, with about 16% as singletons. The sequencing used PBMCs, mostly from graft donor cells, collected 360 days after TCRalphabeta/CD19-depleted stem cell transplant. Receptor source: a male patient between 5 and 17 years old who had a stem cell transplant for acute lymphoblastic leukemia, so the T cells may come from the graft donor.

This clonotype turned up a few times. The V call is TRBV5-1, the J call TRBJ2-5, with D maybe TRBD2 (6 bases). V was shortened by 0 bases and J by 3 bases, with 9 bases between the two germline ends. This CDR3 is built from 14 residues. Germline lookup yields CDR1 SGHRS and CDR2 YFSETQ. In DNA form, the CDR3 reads TGCGCCAGCAGCTTGGGGACTATTGAAGAGACCCAGTACTTC. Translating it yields CASSLGTIEETQYF.

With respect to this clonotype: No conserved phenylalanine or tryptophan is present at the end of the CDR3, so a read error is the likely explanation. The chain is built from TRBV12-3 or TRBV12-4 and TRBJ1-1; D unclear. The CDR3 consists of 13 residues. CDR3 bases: TGTGCCAGCAACCTGCTCGGGAACCCTGAAGCTTTCTAT. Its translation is CASNLLGNPEAFY.

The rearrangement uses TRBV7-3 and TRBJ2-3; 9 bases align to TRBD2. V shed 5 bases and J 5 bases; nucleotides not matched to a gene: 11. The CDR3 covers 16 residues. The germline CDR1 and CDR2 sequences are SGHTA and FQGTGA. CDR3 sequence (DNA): TGTGCCAGCAGCCACCAGCCGGGACTAGCAGGAGATACGCAGTATTTT. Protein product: CASSHQPGLAGDTQYF.

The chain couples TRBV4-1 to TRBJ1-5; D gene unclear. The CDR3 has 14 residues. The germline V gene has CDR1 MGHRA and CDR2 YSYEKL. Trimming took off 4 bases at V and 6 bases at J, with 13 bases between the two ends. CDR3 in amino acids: CASSPPGMSQPQHF. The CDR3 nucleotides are TGCGCCAGCAGCCCCCCCGGGATGAGTCAGCCCCAGCATTTT.

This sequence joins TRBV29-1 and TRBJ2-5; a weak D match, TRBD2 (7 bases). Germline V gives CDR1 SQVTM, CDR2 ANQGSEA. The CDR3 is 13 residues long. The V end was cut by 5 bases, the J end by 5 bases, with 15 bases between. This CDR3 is CSVWGGRGETQYF. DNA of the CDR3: TGCAGCGTTTGGGGGGGGCGAGGGGAGACCCAGTACTTC.